Listed here are 21 T cell receptor beta chains from one sample, sequenced in a study of CD8+ T cells in alopecia areata. Investigators isolated RNA and reverse transcribed it into cDNA to act as the sequencing template. Here immunoSEQ multiplex PCR was the method, and the copy in TCRdb shows in-frame clones only, minus some. The sample lists 100,000 or so clones, just under 60% seen once, with about a sixth in the top ten. As to treatment: oral pan-JAK inhibitor, 5-10 mg twice daily. The sample in question was CD8+ T cells sorted from blood, obtained at approximately week 55, from a patient treated with tofacitinib. These receptors were collected from a human donor with alopecia areata.

This clone was detected only once. V and J are TRBV15 and TRBJ2-7, with 7 nucleotides matching TRBD1. CDR1 and CDR2 from the germline V gene are LNHNV and YYDKDF (reference sequence). V was clipped by 7 bases and J by 3 bases; unmatched bases: 15. The CDR3 extends over 16 amino acids. The CDR3 reads CATTKGVGTEHYEQYF. CDR3 bases: TGTGCCACCACCAAGGGGGTCGGGACAGAGCACTACGAGCAGTACTTC.

The chain uses TRBV7-9 and TRBJ2-1; TRBD1 matches at 12 bases. Germline V lookup: CDR1 SEHNR, CDR2 FQNEAQ (reference sequence). V was pared by 3 bases and J by 5 bases, with 8 bases of the junction left unmatched. This CDR3 region has 17 residues. Here the CDR3 reads CASSFPVGQGADNEQFF. CDR3 bases: TGTGCCAGCAGCTTCCCGGTGGGACAGGGGGCAGACAATGAGCAGTTCTTC.

The V call is TRBV13, the J call TRBJ1-3; D is undetermined. Germline V gene lookup returns CDR1 PRHDT and CDR2 FYEKMQ (reference sequence). The germline V and J ends were trimmed by 0 bases and 0 bases, with 9 bases remaining between them. CDR3 length: 16 residues. DNA of the CDR3: TGTGCCAGCAGCTTAGGATTAGACTCCTCTGGAAACACCATATATTTT. Translating it yields CASSLGLDSSGNTIYF.

This clone showed up just a few times. The chain links TRBV4-1 to TRBJ1-1, with D unclear. CDR3 length: 13 residues. Between the trimmed V and J ends, which lost 3 bases and 2 bases, there was a span of 7 bases. Germline CDR1 reads MGHRA; CDR2 reads YSYEKL. The chain's CDR3 is CASSQEFNTEAFF. DNA for the CDR3: TGCGCCAGCAGCCAGGAATTTAACACTGAAGCTTTCTTT.

V gene TRBV29-1 combines with J gene TRBJ1-6; 7 bases are shared with TRBD1. V dropped 0 bases and J dropped 8; count of bases not matched to a gene: 4. The CDR3 runs to 14 residues. Germline-derived CDR1 and CDR2 are SQVTM and ANQGSEA. The CDR3, as DNA: TGCAGCGTTGAAGATAGCAGGGGGGATTCACCCCTCCACTTT. Translated: CSVEDSRGDSPLHF.

This clone was detected only a few times. This chain uses TRBV7-9 with TRBJ2-7; either TRBD1 or TRBD2 may supply D (5 bases each). CDR3 length equals 17 residues. The ends were cut back, 2 bases at V and 4 bases at J, with 21 bases in the middle. Germline assignment: CDR1 SEHNR and CDR2 FQNEAQ (reference sequence). The CDR3 sequence: CASSLNRGHRGPYEQYF. CDR3 bases: TGTGCCAGCAGCTTAAACCGGGGCCACCGGGGCCCATACGAGCAGTACTTC.

This rearrangement joins TRBV13 to TRBJ2-3; no definite D call. This CDR3 comprises 15 residues. Trimming shortened V by 5 bases and J by 1 base, and 13 bases separated the two germline ends. Germline-derived CDR1 and CDR2 are PRHDT and FYEKMQ (reference sequence). The CDR3 sequence is CASSTRLEGTDTQYF. The CDR3, as DNA: TGTGCCAGCAGCACCCGACTTGAGGGCACAGATACGCAGTATTTT.

This clone was counted a few times. The gene calls are TRBV5-6 and TRBJ2-7; 10 nucleotides align to TRBD1. The CDR3 loop spans 13 amino acids. In germline, CDR1 is SGHDT, CDR2 YYEEEE. The V segment lost 5 bases and the J segment 3 bases; nucleotides outside the gene matches: 2. CDR3 sequence: CASRRDRGYEQYF. CDR3 bases: TGTGCCAGCAGGAGGGACAGGGGCTACGAGCAGTACTTC.

The chain joins TRBV6-5 to TRBJ2-1; possibly TRBD2 for D (7 bases). V lost 10 bases and J lost 0, with 13 bases in between. Germline V gene sequence: CDR1 MNHEY, CDR2 SVGAGI. The CDR3 has 14 residues. The DNA of the CDR3 is TGTGCCACAGGGCGGGGGCTCTCCTACAATGAGCAGTTCTTC. Its protein product is CATGRGLSYNEQFF.

The CDR3 bases are TGTGCCACCAGCAGAGAGACAGGGCGGAGTGAGCAGTTCTTC. Its protein product is CATSRETGRSEQFF. The chain has TRBV15 and TRBJ2-1, with 7 bases that match TRBD1. The ends lost 0 bases at V and 9 bases at J; junction bases unmatched: 5. This CDR3 region has 14 residues. The V gene's germline CDR1 is LNHNV and CDR2 YYDKDF (reference sequence). The full variable domain, completed using reference TRBV15 and TRBJ2-1, is DAMVIQNPRYQVTQFGKPVTLSCSQTLNHNVMYWYQQKSSQAPKLLFHYYDKDFNNEADTPDNFQSRRPNTSFCFLDIRSPGLGDTAMYLCATSRETGRSEQFFGPGTRLTVL.

CDR3 coding DNA: TGTGCCAGCAGTTACGCACTGGGAACTGAAGCTTTCTTT. Protein sequence: CASSYALGTEAFF. The chain links TRBV6-5 to TRBJ1-1; D is unclear. Trimming stripped 2 bases from V and 5 bases from J, with 9 bases between. Germline-derived CDR1 and CDR2 are MNHEY and SVGAGI. The CDR3 has 13 amino acids.

The chain employs TRBV29-1 and TRBJ1-2; 7 bases are a match to TRBD1. This CDR3 has 12 amino acids. V lost 5 bases and J lost 7; bases outside the gene matches: 7. CDR1 SQVTM and CDR2 ANQGSEA come from the germline V gene. The CDR3, as DNA: TGCAGCGTTCTAGGGACAGTCCCTGGCTACACCTTC. Amino acid sequence: CSVLGTVPGYTF.

The chain joins TRBV13 to TRBJ2-3; 7 nucleotides align to TRBD2. The CDR3 spans 16 residues. The V gene's germline CDR1 is PRHDT and CDR2 FYEKMQ (reference sequence). Unmatched junction bases numbered 10, after V lost 5 bases and J lost 2 bases. CDR3 nucleotides: TGTGCCAGCAGCCTTACTCCTAGCGGACTCACAGATACGCAGTATTTT. Translating it yields CASSLTPSGLTDTQYF.

This chain connects TRBV27 to TRBJ1-1, with 7 bases aligning to TRBD1. The V and J ends lost 8 bases and 2 bases, in that order; junction bases with no gene match: 11. The CDR3 covers 15 residues. CDR1 is MNHEY, CDR2 SMNVEV, per germline (reference sequence). CDR3 sequence: CASSPGQRSNTEAFF. The CDR3 DNA follows: TGTGCCAGCTCGCCGGGACAGCGATCCAACACTGAAGCTTTCTTT.

V usage is TRBV10-3 and J usage is TRBJ2-7; D gene ambiguous. The CDR3 totals 14 residues. Deletions cut 6 bases from V and 3 bases from J, with 15 bases between. The germline V gene encodes CDR1 ENHRY and CDR2 SYGVKD. CDR3 in amino acids: CAISSLFGGYEQYF. CDR3 DNA sequence: TGTGCCATCAGCTCCCTTTTCGGCGGCTACGAGCAGTACTTC.

The V call is TRBV6-6, the J call TRBJ2-1; D unclear. In germline, CDR1 is MNHNY, CDR2 SVGAGI (reference sequence). Trimming left V 2 bases short and J 7 bases short, with 12 bases between. This CDR3 is built from 14 residues. The CDR3 region is CASSYADGANEQFF. CDR3 DNA: TGTGCCAGCAGTTACGCGGACGGAGCTAATGAGCAGTTCTTC.

Written as DNA, the CDR3 is TGTGCCATCAGTGAGTTGTCTCCAGGGGGTTCAGATACGCAGTATTTT. Its translation: CAISELSPGGSDTQYF. The chain carries TRBV10-3 and TRBJ2-3, with 7 nucleotides matching TRBD1. The CDR3 covers 16 residues. CDR1 and CDR2 from the germline V gene are ENHRY and SYGVKD. The trim removed 1 base at V and 4 bases at J, leaving 8 bases unmatched.

The J gene is TRBJ2-1, the V gene TRBV10-3, with 7 bases matching TRBD1. CDR1 and CDR2 (germline): ENHRY, SYGVKD. This CDR3 has 18 amino acids. Unmatched junction bases numbered 17, after V lost 7 bases and J lost 2 bases. The DNA of the CDR3 is TGTGCCATCACCCGGGACAGCGTCCTTTTAATCCCCTACAATGAGCAGTTCTTC. This codes for CAITRDSVLLIPYNEQFF.

This chain links TRBV30 with TRBJ2-7; D is unresolved. The CDR3 is 12 amino acids. The germline V and J ends were trimmed by 4 bases and 1 base, with 8 bases remaining between them. Looked up from germline, CDR1 is GTSNPN and CDR2 is SVGIG (reference sequence). CDR3 sequence: CAWNLDSYEQYF. Here the CDR3 DNA reads TGTGCCTGGAATCTCGATTCCTACGAGCAGTACTTC.

This clone turned up a few times. The V gene is TRBV27, the J gene TRBJ2-7, with D possibly matching TRBD2 (5 bases). CDR3 length: 12 residues. V lost 5 bases and J lost 6, with 11 bases in between. Germline V gene lookup returns CDR1 MNHEY and CDR2 SMNVEV (reference sequence). As DNA, the CDR3 is TGTGCCAGCAGTACCTCTGGGAGCGAGCAGTACTTC. Its translation is CASSTSGSEQYF.

This clone showed up just once. The chain has TRBV4-1 and TRBJ2-5; D could derive from TRBD1 or TRBD2 (5 bases each). This CDR3 region has 12 residues. Trimming took off 6 bases at V and 4 bases at J, with 9 bases between the two ends. Germline lookup yields CDR1 MGHRA and CDR2 YSYEKL. The CDR3, as DNA: TGCGCCAGCAGTAGGGACGGAGAGACCCAGTACTTC. Its protein is CASSRDGETQYF.